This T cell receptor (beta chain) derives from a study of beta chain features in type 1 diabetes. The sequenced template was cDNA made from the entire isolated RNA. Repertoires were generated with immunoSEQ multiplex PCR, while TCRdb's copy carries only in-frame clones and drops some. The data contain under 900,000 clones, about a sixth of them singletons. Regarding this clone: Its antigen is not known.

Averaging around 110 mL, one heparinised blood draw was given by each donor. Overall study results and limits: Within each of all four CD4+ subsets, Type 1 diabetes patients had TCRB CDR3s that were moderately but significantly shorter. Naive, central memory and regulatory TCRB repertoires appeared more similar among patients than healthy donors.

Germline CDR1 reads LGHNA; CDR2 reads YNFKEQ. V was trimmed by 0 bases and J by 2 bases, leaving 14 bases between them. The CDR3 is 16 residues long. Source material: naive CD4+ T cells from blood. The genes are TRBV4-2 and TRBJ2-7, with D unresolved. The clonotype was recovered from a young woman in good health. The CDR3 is CASSQDVASHTYEQYF. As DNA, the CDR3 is TGTGCCAGCAGCCAAGATGTAGCTTCCCACACCTACGAGCAGTACTTC.